This TCR beta chain was found in a study of regulatory T cells in long-lasting Graves disease. The sample's time point: newly diagnosed GD, antithyroid drugs for less than 3 months. With RNA extracted from PBMCs as input, the TCR library was made. An endocrinology department in Xi'an, China, supplied the patients. Notes on this clonotype: Its antigen is not identified.

CDR3-region Arm-PCR and iRepertoire HTBI primers produced the TCR beta libraries. TCRdb reprocessed the multiplex PCR reads via MiXCR and lists one record per CDR3 protein. This sample carries over 350,000 distinct CDR3 sequences, around 13% of them seen once, and the ten largest clones take approximately 15%. Study-wide findings and caveats: TCR diversity was lower in persistent Graves' patients than in newly diagnosed ones.

These data also featured in a second study, about T cells in Graves' hyperthyroidism and ophthalmopathy. That paper adds: Model predictions of ophthalmopathy came a median approximately 6.8 months before onset.

This receptor was obtained from a woman between 50 and 59 years old with Graves disease. The sample in question was peripheral blood mononuclear cells (PBMCs), obtained at new diagnosis, from a patient treated with antithyroid drugs.

The CDR3 protein is CASGGSLANTGELFF. CDR3 DNA sequence: TGTGCCAGTGGGGGGAGTTTAGCGAACACCGGGGAGCTGTTTTTT. The gene calls are TRBV7-3 and TRBJ2-2, with a possible D match to TRBD2 (6 bases). Germline CDR1 reads SGHTA; CDR2 reads FQGTGA. Trimming took 9 bases from V and 0 from J, leaving 14 bases between them. This CDR3 spans 15 amino acids.